The T cell receptor (beta chain) under discussion was sequenced for a study of control samples from healthy donors and cancer patients. The CDR3 is made up of 13 amino acids. Trimming removed 4 bases from V and 5 bases from J; junction bases left unmatched: 5. Germline V lookup: CDR1 SQVTM, CDR2 ANQGSEA. Assay used: immunoSEQ multiplex PCR; TCRdb lists only in-frame clones, some missing. The profile shows approximately 49,000 clones, approximately 86% of them singletons. The gene calls are TRBV29-1 and TRBJ1-5, with TRBD1 identical over 7 bases. The clonotype comes from a woman aged 45-65 years with lung cancer. Sequenced input: PBMCs. CDR3 nucleotides: TGCAGCGTTGCCCGGGACAGTGATCAGCCCCAGCATTTT. Translated: CSVARDSDQPQHF.